This T cell receptor beta chain is drawn from a study of blood T cell repertoires in COVID-19. Trimming removed 4 bases from V and 0 bases from J, with 10 bases in between. CDR1 and CDR2 from the germline V gene are LGHNA and YNFKEQ. The CDR3 is 15 residues long. Sequenced by immunoSEQ multiplex PCR; TCRdb stores in-frame clones only, minus some. This sample has 100,000 to 150,000 clones, with 85% to 90% found just once. This receptor was identified in a woman aged 55-69 years with COVID-19, enrolled during active disease. V is TRBV4-2 and J is TRBJ1-5; weak D call: TRBD1 (5 bases). The sample comprised peripheral blood. The CDR3 DNA follows: TGTGCCAGCAGCCCGGACACGAATAGCAATCAGCCCCAGCATTTT. Amino acids: CASSPDTNSNQPQHF.